The 20 T cell receptor beta chains below all came from one sample that was sequenced in a study of T cell responses to AZD1222 COVID-19 vaccine. Sequencing was performed with immunoSEQ multiplex PCR; in TCRdb, only in-frame clones are kept and a portion is missing. The sample carries approximately 120,000 clones, around 87% recorded once. The sequenced sample was peripheral blood, obtained 28 days after the second AZD1222 dose. Every receptor here comes from an adult who received the AZD1222 COVID-19 vaccine.

The chain couples TRBV20-1 to TRBJ2-1; D is uncertain. This CDR3 contains 9 residues. In germline, CDR1 is DFQATT, CDR2 SNEGSKA (reference sequence). The CDR3 region has the DNA TGCAGACCGGAGAATGAGCAGTTCTTC. Translated: CRPENEQFF.

A remark on this clone: Germline is not matched at one junction end, which may reflect a read error. J is TRBJ1-5 and V is TRBV28; D is ambiguous. This CDR3 contains 13 residues. CDR1 is MDHEN, CDR2 SYDVKM, per germline. The CDR3 sequence is CASSLVSSQPQHF. The CDR3 nucleotides read TGTGCCAGCAGTTTAGTGTCTAGCCAGCCCCAGCACTTT.

This rearrangement joins TRBV7-2 to TRBJ2-7, with TRBD2 matching over 16 bases. The CDR3 is 18 residues long. J lost 2 bases, V lost 0 bases, and 4 bases had no gene match. Germline-derived CDR1 and CDR2 are SGHTA and FQGNSA. CDR3 in amino acids: CASSLAGTSGRAPYEQYF. The CDR3 nucleotides are TGTGCCAGCAGCTTAGCGGGGACTAGCGGGAGGGCCCCCTACGAGCAGTACTTC.

The chain carries TRBV3-1 (or the pseudogene TRBV3-2) and TRBJ1-4, with TRBD1 matching 9 bases. Germline lookup yields CDR1 LGHDT and CDR2 YNNKEL (reference sequence). V shed 5 bases and J 7 bases; nucleotides not matched to a gene: 8. CDR3 size: 15 residues. The CDR3 DNA reads TGTGCCAGCAGCTATTACCGGGACAGGGTTGAAAAACTGTTTTTT. Translation: CASSYYRDRVEKLFF.

The chain recombines TRBV5-1 with TRBJ1-2; TRBD1 matches 7 bases. V shed 4 bases, J shed 0 bases, and the junction held 9 bases outside the gene matches. This CDR3 contains 16 residues. Germline V gene sequence: CDR1 SGHRS, CDR2 YFSETQ. CDR3: CASSPRTGGPNYGYTF. CDR3 DNA sequence: TGCGCCAGCAGCCCCCGGACAGGAGGGCCTAACTATGGCTACACCTTC. Looking up the rest from reference TRBV5-1 and TRBJ1-2 gives the full variable domain: KAGVTQTPRYLIKTRGQQVTLSCSPISGHRSVSWYQQTPGQGLQFLFEYFSETQRNKGNFPGRFSGRQFSNSRSEMNVSTLELGDSALYLCASSPRTGGPNYGYTFGSGTRLTVV.

The V and J genes are TRBV6-5 and TRBJ1-6; D might be TRBD1 (5 bases). CDR1 MNHEY and CDR2 SVGAGI come from the germline V gene. V was shortened by 7 bases and J by 6 bases, with 16 bases between the two germline ends. The CDR3 sequence is 15 residues long. The CDR3 is CASNLGHKANSPLHF. The CDR3 DNA reads as TGTGCCAGCAACCTAGGACATAAAGCTAATTCACCCCTCCACTTT.

This chain joins TRBV9 and TRBJ2-5, with a weak D call TRBD2 (6 bases). Germline V CDR1 and CDR2: SGDLS, YYNGEE. V lost 3 bases and J 2 bases, leaving 11 bases between the germline ends. The CDR3 covers 14 residues. Here the CDR3 reads CASSDPRGQETQYF. CDR3 in DNA: TGTGCCAGCAGCGATCCCCGGGGGCAAGAGACCCAGTACTTC.

This sequence joins TRBV5-1 and TRBJ1-2, with 8 bases identical to TRBD1. The CDR3 has 13 residues. The germline CDR1 and CDR2 sequences are SGHRS and YFSETQ. V trimming: 4 bases; J trimming: 3 bases; junction bases outside the gene matches: 2. The CDR3 spells CASSPDRDYGYTF. CDR3 coding DNA: TGCGCCAGCAGCCCGGACAGGGACTATGGCTACACCTTC.

In this sample, this clone turned up many times. The chain employs TRBV7-9 and TRBJ2-1; D possibly matches TRBD1 or TRBD2 (5 bases each). CDR3 length equals 12 residues. CDR1 is SEHNR and CDR2 is FQNEAQ in the germline V gene (reference sequence). Trimming shortened V by 4 bases and J by 10 bases, and 11 bases separated the two germline ends. CDR3 region: CASSYGAGEQFF. DNA of the CDR3: TGTGCCAGCAGCTACGGGGCAGGGGAGCAGTTCTTC.

The chain has TRBV21-1 and TRBJ2-1; the listed D gene, TRBD1, was not tested against the DNA. TRBV21-1 is labeled a pseudogene. This CDR3 comprises 17 residues. CDR3 nucleotide sequence: TGTGCCAGCAGCGCGGAATATTCGACAGGGGGCTTTAATGAGCAGTTCTTC. This gives the protein CASSAEYSTGGFNEQFF.

This chain uses TRBV5-5 with TRBJ1-3, with a weak D call TRBD1 (5 bases). The CDR3 runs 15 residues. CDR1 and CDR2 (germline): SGHKS, YYEKEE (reference sequence). Trimming removed 4 bases at V and 1 base at J, with 12 bases between. DNA for the CDR3: TGTGCCAGCAGCAGCCGAGGGGAATCTGGAAACACCATATATTTT. Amino acid sequence: CASSSRGESGNTIYF.

The chain has TRBV24-1 and TRBJ2-3; D gene ambiguous. The V end lost 0 bases, the J end lost 14 bases, and 11 bases lay between the germline ends. Germline lookup yields CDR1 KGHDR and CDR2 SFDVKD. CDR3 length: 12 residues. In DNA form, the CDR3 reads TGTGCCACCAGTGATTTGGGCTCATTCTGGTATTTT. Protein: CATSDLGSFWYF.

V gene TRBV7-7 combines with J gene TRBJ2-1, with D perhaps TRBD2 (6 bases). V lost 5 bases and J lost 4, with 15 bases in between. Germline-derived CDR1 and CDR2 are SSHAT and FNYEAQ (reference sequence). The CDR3 loop spans 15 amino acids. CDR3: CASSPASVGYNEQFF. CDR3 sequence (DNA): TGTGCCAGCAGCCCAGCTAGCGTGGGGTACAATGAGCAGTTCTTC.

The rearrangement links TRBV2 to TRBJ1-1; a possible D gene is TRBD1 (5 bases). The CDR3 runs 14 residues. V was cut by 5 bases and J by 4 bases, with 14 bases left in between. Germline CDR1 and CDR2: SNHLY and FYNNEI. The CDR3 loop reads CASSLTNGGTEAFF. The CDR3 coding sequence is TGTGCCAGCAGTTTGACAAACGGGGGCACTGAAGCTTTCTTT.

The chain uses TRBV19 and TRBJ1-4; 8 nucleotides match TRBD1. This CDR3 contains 16 residues. Trimming at V came to 4 bases and at J to 5 bases, leaving 9 bases not matched to a gene. CDR1 and CDR2 (germline): LNHDA, SQIVND (reference sequence). DNA for the CDR3: TGTGCCAGTAGTAGAGTACACAGGGGGTCAAATGAAAAACTGTTTTTT. Amino acids: CASSRVHRGSNEKLFF. The full variable domain, completed using reference TRBV19 and TRBJ1-4, is DGGITQSPKYLFRKEGQNVTLSCEQNLNHDAMYWYRQDPGQGLRLIYYSQIVNDFQKGDIAEGYSVSREKKESFPLTVTSAQKNPTAFYLCASSRVHRGSNEKLFFGSGTQLSVL.

The chain uses TRBV11-2 and TRBJ2-3, with D uncertain. The CDR3 is 14 amino acids. Trimming took off 0 bases at V and 4 bases at J, with 8 bases between the two ends. Germline CDR1 and CDR2: SGHAT and FQNNGV. In nucleotides, the CDR3 is TGTGCCAGCAGCTTAGATCAGTGGGCAGATACGCAGTATTTT. This translates into CASSLDQWADTQYF.

The rearrangement uses TRBV19 and TRBJ2-7; D unresolved. Trimming left V 8 bases short and J 4 bases short, with 6 bases between. CDR3 length: 10 residues. CDR1 is LNHDA, CDR2 SQIVND, per germline (reference sequence). The CDR3 loop reads CASFRYEQYF. CDR3 DNA sequence: TGTGCCAGTTTCAGGTACGAGCAGTACTTC.

The genes are TRBV4-1 and TRBJ2-7, with D possibly matching TRBD1 (6 bases). Germline loops: CDR1 MGHRA, CDR2 YSYEKL. This CDR3 is 15 amino acids long. Deletions cut 0 bases from V and 9 bases from J, with 18 bases between. The CDR3 sequence: CASSQDRGTAFPQYF. In DNA form, the CDR3 reads TGCGCCAGCAGCCAAGATAGGGGGACCGCGTTCCCGCAGTACTTC.

The chain employs TRBV6-5 and TRBJ2-7; D is uncertain. This CDR3 is built from 13 residues. In germline, CDR1 is MNHEY, CDR2 SVGAGI. V was cut by 0 bases and J by 1 base, with 4 bases left in between. CDR3 region: CASSYSGSYEQYF. CDR3 DNA: TGTGCCAGCAGTTACTCGGGGTCCTACGAGCAGTACTTC.

This clone showed up just a few times. This sequence joins TRBV7-2 and TRBJ2-1, with D unresolved. Trimming stripped 3 bases from V and 11 bases from J, with 11 bases between. The CDR3 totals 12 residues. Germline values: CDR1 SGHTA, CDR2 FQGNSA. The CDR3 nucleotides read TGTGCCAGCAGCTTCCCGGCTGCCCAGCAGTTCTTC. It encodes CASSFPAAQQFF. The entire variable domain, with the rest obtained from reference TRBV7-2 and TRBJ2-1, is as follows: GAGVSQSPSNKVTEKGKDVELRCDPISGHTALYWYRQSLGQGLEFLIYFQGNSAPDKSGLPSDRFSAERTGGSVSTLTIQRTQQEDSAVYLCASSFPAAQQFFGPGTRLTVL.